This passage covers 18 T cell receptor beta chains from one sample sequenced in a study of graft-versus-host responses after intestinal transplantation. Profiled with immunoSEQ multiplex PCR; TCRdb holds only in-frame clones, not every one. The table includes under 45,000 clones, over 85% detected once. Material: PBMCs, obtained less than 280 days after transplant. The receptors originated from a human patient who received an intestinal transplant, so some T cells may come from the graft donor.

The chain links TRBV19 to TRBJ2-4; TRBD2 might be the D (6 bases). CDR1 and CDR2 (germline): LNHDA, SQIVND (reference sequence). The CDR3 runs to 21 residues. Between the trimmed V and J ends, which lost 5 bases and 1 base, there was a span of 30 bases. CDR3 nucleotide sequence: TGTGCCAGTAGTCCCCGGTCTTGGGGGATCATGGGAGGTCTGGCCAAAAACATTCAGTACTTC. This gives the protein CASSPRSWGIMGGLAKNIQYF.

The V call is TRBV27, the J call TRBJ1-1; 7 nucleotides agree with TRBD1. This CDR3 region has 19 residues. J gave up 0 bases and V 3 bases, and 16 bases lay outside the gene matches. The germline V gene has CDR1 MNHEY and CDR2 SMNVEV (reference sequence). The CDR3 region has the DNA TGTGCCAGCAGTTTGGGGCTTGCCGACAGGGAGCCTATGAACACTGAAGCTTTCTTT. The encoded protein is CASSLGLADREPMNTEAFF.

V and J are TRBV11-2 and TRBJ1-1, with no clear D. V was trimmed by 1 base and J by 0 bases, leaving 6 bases between them. The CDR3 runs 14 residues. CDR1 and CDR2 (germline): SGHAT, FQNNGV. CDR3 DNA sequence: TGTGCCAGCAGCTTAGCAACAGTGAACACTGAAGCTTTCTTT. It specifies CASSLATVNTEAFF. Filled out from reference TRBV11-2 and TRBJ1-1, the complete variable domain reads EAGVAQSPRYKIIEKRQSVAFWCNPISGHATLYWYQQILGQGPKLLIQFQNNGVVDDSQLPKDRFSAERLKGVDSTLKIQPAKLEDSAVYLCASSLATVNTEAFFGQGTRLTVV.

The chain carries TRBV9 and TRBJ2-1; 7 nucleotides agree with TRBD2. Germline trimming cut 3 bases from V and 2 bases from J; bases unmatched to any gene: 2. The CDR3 is 14 residues long. Germline V gene data show CDR1 as SGDLS and CDR2 as YYNGEE. The DNA for the CDR3 is TGTGCCAGCAGCGCCGGGACTACCTACAATGAGCAGTTCTTC. It codes for CASSAGTTYNEQFF.

The CDR3 here is CAVEGFQPQHF. As DNA, the CDR3 is TGTGCCGTAGAGGGGTTTCAGCCCCAGCATTTT. The rearrangement uses TRBV21-1 and TRBJ1-5. TRBV21-1 is assigned pseudogene status. CDR3 length: 11 amino acids.

The chain links TRBV5-1 to TRBJ2-3; 8 nucleotides align to TRBD2. V trimming: 4 bases; J trimming: 1 base; junction bases outside the gene matches: 8. Germline lookup yields CDR1 SGHRS and CDR2 YFSETQ. This CDR3 spans 16 amino acids. The CDR3 bases are TGCGCCAGCAGCCGCTATATGCGGGGGGGCACAGATACGCAGTATTTT. Amino acid sequence: CASSRYMRGGTDTQYF.

The chain has TRBV10-3 and TRBJ2-5; 9 bases are a match to TRBD1. J was trimmed by 5 bases and V by 6 bases; bases with no gene match: 7. CDR3 length equals 14 residues. Germline assignment: CDR1 ENHRY and CDR2 SYGVKD. The CDR3 reads CAISANRGRETQYF. In DNA, the CDR3 is TGTGCCATCAGCGCAAACAGGGGGCGTGAGACCCAGTACTTC.

The chain couples TRBV5-5 to TRBJ2-7; D is possibly TRBD2 (6 bases). The CDR3 extends over 17 amino acids. The V gene's germline CDR1 is SGHKS and CDR2 YYEKEE (reference sequence). Trimming removed 4 bases at V and 0 bases at J, with 20 bases between. CDR3 sequence reads: CASSPRSSGDSSYEQYF. Written as DNA, the CDR3 is TGTGCCAGCAGCCCAAGGAGTTCGGGGGATAGCTCCTACGAGCAGTACTTC. Looking up the rest from reference TRBV5-5 and TRBJ2-7 gives the full variable domain: DAGVTQSPTHLIKTRGQQVTLRCSPISGHKSVSWYQQVLGQGPQFIFQYYEKEERGRGNFPDRFSARQFPNYSSELNVNALLLGDSALYLCASSPRSSGDSSYEQYFGPGTRLTVT.

The chain has TRBV4-1 and TRBJ1-1, with D uncertain. The germline V gene has CDR1 MGHRA and CDR2 YSYEKL. V was trimmed by 0 bases and J by 1 base, leaving 12 bases between them. The CDR3 loop spans 16 amino acids. The CDR3 DNA reads TGCGCCAGCAGCCAAGATAAGGAACATGGGAACACTGAAGCTTTCTTT. It is translated as CASSQDKEHGNTEAFF.

The chain couples TRBV6-5 to TRBJ2-2, with D possibly matching TRBD1 (6 bases). The CDR3 consists of 15 residues. Trimming took off 2 bases at V and 1 base at J, with 8 bases between the two ends. Per germline, CDR1 MNHEY and CDR2 SVGAGI. CDR3 DNA: TGTGCCAGCAGTTACAGCAGGGGGAACACCGGGGAGCTGTTTTTT. It specifies CASSYSRGNTGELFF.

V usage is TRBV7-9 and J usage is TRBJ2-7; 8 bases fit TRBD2. Looked up from germline, CDR1 is SEHNR and CDR2 is FQNEAQ (reference sequence). This CDR3 has 16 residues. Unmatched junction bases numbered 11, after V lost 1 base and J lost 6 bases. The CDR3 bases are TGTGCCAGCAGCTTAGGGACTAGCCCTCTATTGGCCGAGCAGTACTTC. Translated, it gives CASSLGTSPLLAEQYF. Full variable domain (outside the CDR3, taken from reference TRBV7-9 and TRBJ2-7): DTGVSQNPRHKITKRGQNVTFRCDPISEHNRLYWYRQTLGQGPEFLTYFQNEAQLEKSRLLSDRFSAERPKGSFSTLEIQRTEQGDSAMYLCASSLGTSPLLAEQYFGPGTRLTVT.

V is TRBV5-1 and J is TRBJ1-1; weak D call: TRBD1 (6 bases). Germline V lookup: CDR1 SGHRS, CDR2 YFSETQ. Between the trimmed V and J ends, which lost 1 base and 4 bases, there was a span of 8 bases. The CDR3 length is 13 residues. CDR3 amino acids: CASSLRGATEAFF. CDR3 nucleotides: TGCGCCAGCAGCTTGAGGGGGGCCACTGAAGCTTTCTTT.

The chain recombines TRBV5-1 with TRBJ2-5, with 10 bases that match TRBD2. J lost 2 bases, V lost 2 bases, and 9 bases had no gene match. CDR1 SGHRS and CDR2 YFSETQ come from the germline V gene. This CDR3 is 17 amino acids long. CDR3 nucleotides: TGCGCCAGCAGCTTCACAGGTCTAGCGGGGGAACAAGAGACCCAGTACTTC. This encodes CASSFTGLAGEQETQYF.

The V gene is TRBV12-5, the J gene TRBJ2-3; TRBD2 matches 12 bases. In germline, CDR1 is LGHNT, CDR2 FRNRAP. This CDR3 has 15 amino acids. The junction had 10 bases not matched to a gene; V was cut back by 8 bases and J by 7 bases. The CDR3 sequence: CASRGLAGGLYTQYF. Here the CDR3 DNA reads TGTGCTAGTCGGGGCCTAGCGGGGGGGCTTTATACGCAGTATTTT.

The chain carries TRBV11-2 and TRBJ2-7; 9 bases fit TRBD2. Trimming took 3 bases from V and 5 from J; bases not matched to a gene: 8. This CDR3 contains 15 residues. Germline values: CDR1 SGHAT, CDR2 FQNNGV. CDR3 in amino acids: CASSFVSGGPNEQYF. CDR3 bases: TGTGCCAGCAGCTTCGTTAGCGGGGGCCCCAACGAGCAGTACTTC.

This chain connects TRBV5-6 to TRBJ2-5; 12 nucleotides line up with TRBD2. CDR3 size: 18 residues. J gave up 5 bases and V 6 bases, and 17 bases lay outside the gene matches. Germline CDR1 SGHDT, CDR2 YYEEEE. The CDR3 region is CASTRTSGVSLWGETQYF. CDR3 coding DNA: TGTGCCAGCACGCGGACTAGCGGGGTCAGCCTTTGGGGCGAGACCCAGTACTTC.

The V gene is TRBV5-6, the J gene TRBJ1-2; no definite D call. The CDR3 contains 16 residues. V lost 3 bases and J lost 5, with 20 bases in between. Germline CDR1 reads SGHDT; CDR2 reads YYEEEE. The CDR3 bases are TGTGCCAGCAGCTCTACCACATTGTCTCCCCTTTATGGCTACACCTTC. It is translated as CASSSTTLSPLYGYTF.

V usage is TRBV5-3 and J usage is TRBJ1-2; D is unclear. TRBV5-3 is an open reading frame, and its role is uncertain. The CDR3 runs to 14 residues. Deletions cut 4 bases from V and 4 bases from J, with 14 bases between. CDR3 in amino acids: CARSRPQLGYGYTF. The CDR3 DNA is TGTGCCAGAAGCCGCCCACAGTTAGGCTATGGCTACACCTTC.